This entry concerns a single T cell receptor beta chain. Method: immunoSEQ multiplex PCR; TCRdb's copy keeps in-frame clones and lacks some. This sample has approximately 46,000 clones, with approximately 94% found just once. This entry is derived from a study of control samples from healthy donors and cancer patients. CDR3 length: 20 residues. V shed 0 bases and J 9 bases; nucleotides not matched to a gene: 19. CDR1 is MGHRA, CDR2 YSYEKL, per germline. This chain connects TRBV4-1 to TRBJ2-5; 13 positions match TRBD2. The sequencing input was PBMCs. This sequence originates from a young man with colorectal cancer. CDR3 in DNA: TGCGCCAGCAGCCAAGAAAGTATGGGGAGACTAGCGGGGGGCCGGGTGGCCCAGTACTTC. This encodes CASSQESMGRLAGGRVAQYF.